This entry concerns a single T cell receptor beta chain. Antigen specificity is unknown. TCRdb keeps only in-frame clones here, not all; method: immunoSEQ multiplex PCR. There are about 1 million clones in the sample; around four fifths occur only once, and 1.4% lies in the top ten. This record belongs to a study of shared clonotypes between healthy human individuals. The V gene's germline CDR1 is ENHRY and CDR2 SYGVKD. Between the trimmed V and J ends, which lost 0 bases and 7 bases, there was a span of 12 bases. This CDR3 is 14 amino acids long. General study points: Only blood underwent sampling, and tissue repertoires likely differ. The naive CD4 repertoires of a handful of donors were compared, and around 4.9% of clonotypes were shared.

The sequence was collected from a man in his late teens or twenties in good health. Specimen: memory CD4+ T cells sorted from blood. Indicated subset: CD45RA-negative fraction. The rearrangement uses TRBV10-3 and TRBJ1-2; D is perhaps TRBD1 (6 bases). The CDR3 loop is CAISESRGEGGYTF. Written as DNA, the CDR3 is TGTGCCATCAGTGAGTCGAGGGGGGAAGGTGGCTACACCTTC.